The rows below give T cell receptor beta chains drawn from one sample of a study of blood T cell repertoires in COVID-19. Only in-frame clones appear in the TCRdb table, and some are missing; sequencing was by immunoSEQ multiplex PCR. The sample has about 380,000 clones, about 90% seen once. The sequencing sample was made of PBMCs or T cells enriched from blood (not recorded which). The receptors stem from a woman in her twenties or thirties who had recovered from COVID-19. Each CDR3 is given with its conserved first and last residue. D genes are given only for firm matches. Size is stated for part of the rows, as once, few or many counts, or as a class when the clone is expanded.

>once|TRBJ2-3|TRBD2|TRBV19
TGTGCCAGTAGTATGCGACTAGCGGGTGGCACAGATACGCAGTATTTT
CASSMRLAGGTDTQYF
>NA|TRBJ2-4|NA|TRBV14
TGTGCCAGCAGCCCGGTAGCAGCCAAAAACATTCAGTACTTC
CASSPVAAKNIQYF
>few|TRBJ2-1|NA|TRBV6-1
TGTGCCAGCAGTGATCGCAGGGCTAATGAGCAGTTCTTC
CASSDRRANEQFF
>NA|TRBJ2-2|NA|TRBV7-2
TGTGCCAGCAGCTTAGTAGGGGGGAACACCGGGGAGCTGTTTTTT
CASSLVGGNTGELFF
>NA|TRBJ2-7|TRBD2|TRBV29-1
TGCAGCGTTCTTGGACTAGGAGCTTGGTACGAGCAGTACTTC
CSVLGLGAWYEQYF
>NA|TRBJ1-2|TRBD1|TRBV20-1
TGCAGTGCTAGTCTCGCCGGAGGACAGGGGGCACTCTTTGGGGGCTACACCTTC
CSASLAGGQGALFGGYTF
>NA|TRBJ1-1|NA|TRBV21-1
TGTGCCAGCAGCAAACAGGGGGTGTACACTGAAGCTTTCTTT
CASSKQGVYTEAFF
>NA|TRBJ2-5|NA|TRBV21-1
TGTGCCAGCAGCAAAGTGGGGACAGAAGAGACCCAGTACTTC
CASSKVGTEETQYF
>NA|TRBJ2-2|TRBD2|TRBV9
TGTGCCAGCAGTGGCGGGAGTAGCCCCACCGGGGAGCTGTTTTTT
CASSGGSSPTGELFF
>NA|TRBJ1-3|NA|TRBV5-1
TGCGCCAGCAGCTTGGAGGGCGGACTTGGAAACACCATATATTTT
CASSLEGGLGNTIYF
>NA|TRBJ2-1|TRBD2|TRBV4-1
TGCGCCAGCAGCCAAGGGCTAGCGGGAGGGCGGGAGCAGTTCTTC
CASSQGLAGGREQFF
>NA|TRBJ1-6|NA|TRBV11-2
TGTGCCAGCAGCTTAGGGATCGGCGGGGGCGATTCACCCCTCCACTTT
CASSLGIGGGDSPLHF
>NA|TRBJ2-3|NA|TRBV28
TGTGCCAGCAGTCCCGGGACTGCAACTAGCACAGATACGCAGTATTTT
CASSPGTATSTDTQYF
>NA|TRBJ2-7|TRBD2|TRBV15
TGTGCCACCAGCATCGGGACTAGCGGCTACGAGCAGTACTTC
CATSIGTSGYEQYF
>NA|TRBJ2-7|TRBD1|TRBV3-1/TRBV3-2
TGTGCCAGCAGCCTGGCGGGGACAGGGGGTGGGGAGCAGTACTTC
CASSLAGTGGGEQYF
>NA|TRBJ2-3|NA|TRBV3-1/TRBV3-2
TGTGCCAGCAGCCAAGTCTTATGGGCGGGATCCGACCCCACAGATACGCAGTATTTT
CASSQVLWAGSDPTDTQYF
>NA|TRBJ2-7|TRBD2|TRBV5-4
TGTGCCAGCAGCTTGTTTAAGCGGGAGGACCACGAGCAGTACTTC
CASSLFKREDHEQYF
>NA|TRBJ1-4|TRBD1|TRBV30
TGTGCCTGGAGGCACAGGGGTGCAACTAATGAAAAACTGTTTTTT
CAWRHRGATNEKLFF
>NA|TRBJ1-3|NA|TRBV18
TGTGCCAGCTCACCGGTTAGGTCGGGACACGGAAACACCATATATTTT
CASSPVRSGHGNTIYF
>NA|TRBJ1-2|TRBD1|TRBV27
TGTGCCAGCAGTTCCGCAGGGGGCGCCTATGGCTACACCTTC
CASSSAGGAYGYTF
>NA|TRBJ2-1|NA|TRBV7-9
TGTGCCAGCAGCCCGGACATGAAGCAGTTCTTC
CASSPDMKQFF
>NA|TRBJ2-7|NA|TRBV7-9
TGTGCCAGCAGCGACTCCACCGGACAGAAAGTCTACGAGCAGTACTTC
CASSDSTGQKVYEQYF
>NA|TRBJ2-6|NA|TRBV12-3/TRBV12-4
TGTGCCAGCACCCCGTCCGGGGCCAACGTCCTGACTTTC
CASTPSGANVLTF
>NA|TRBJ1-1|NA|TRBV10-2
TGCGCCAGCAGTGAGGACAGAATAGGAGCTTTCTTT
CASSEDRIGAFF
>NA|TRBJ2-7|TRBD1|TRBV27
TGTGCCAGTAAGCTGACAGGGGGCGCGTATGAGCAGTACTTC
CASKLTGGAYEQYF
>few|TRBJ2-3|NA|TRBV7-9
TGTGCCAGCAGCTTAGAGGGCAGGAGGGCAGATACGCAGTATTTT
CASSLEGRRADTQYF
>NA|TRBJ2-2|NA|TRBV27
TGTGCCAGCAGCCCCTTTCACACCGGGGAGCTGTTTTTT
CASSPFHTGELFF
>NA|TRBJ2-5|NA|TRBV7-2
TGTGCCAGCAGCTTGGGAGGGTGGGGGCGAGAGGAGACCCAGTACTTC
CASSLGGWGREETQYF
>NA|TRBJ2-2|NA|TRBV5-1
TGCGCCAGCAGCTTCAAACTAGCTGGGAACACCGGGGAGCTGTTTTTT
CASSFKLAGNTGELFF
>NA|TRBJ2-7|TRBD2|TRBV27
TGTGCCAGCAGCCGACTAGCGGGGGCCTACGAGCAGTACTTC
CASSRLAGAYEQYF
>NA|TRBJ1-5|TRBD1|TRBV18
TGTGCCAGCTCACCTGGACAGGGGGCGAGTCAGCCCCAGCATTTT
CASSPGQGASQPQHF
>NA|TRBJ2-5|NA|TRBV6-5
TGTGCCAGCAGTTACGGGCGACCCGGCGAGACCCAGTACTTC
CASSYGRPGETQYF
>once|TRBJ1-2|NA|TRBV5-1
TGCGCCAGCAGCGTCACAGACGTCAACTATGGCTACACCTTC
CASSVTDVNYGYTF
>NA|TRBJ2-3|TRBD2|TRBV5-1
TGCGCCAGCAGCTTGGCCCCCCTAGCGGGGGACACAGATACGCAGTATTTT
CASSLAPLAGDTDTQYF
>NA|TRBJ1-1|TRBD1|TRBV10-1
TGCGCCAGCAGGGGACAGCTGAACACTGAAGCTTTCTTT
CASRGQLNTEAFF
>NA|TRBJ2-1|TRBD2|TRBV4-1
TGCGCCAGCAGCCAAGTCCGGACTAGCGGGGGGGTGGAGCAGTTCTTC
CASSQVRTSGGVEQFF
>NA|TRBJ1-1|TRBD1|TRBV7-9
TGTGCCAGCAGCTTCCCAGGGGGCTCTGGGGACACTGAAGCTTTCTTT
CASSFPGGSGDTEAFF
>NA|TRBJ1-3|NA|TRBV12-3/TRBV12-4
TGTGCCAGCAAGCTAGACAGCGGAAACACCATATATTTT
CASKLDSGNTIYF
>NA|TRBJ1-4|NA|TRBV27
TGTGCCAGCAGTCTCGGGACAATCGGTAATGAAAAACTGTTTTTT
CASSLGTIGNEKLFF
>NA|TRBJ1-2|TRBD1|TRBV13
TGTGCCAGCAGCAGGACAGGGGGCGTTTTTGGCTACACCTTC
CASSRTGGVFGYTF
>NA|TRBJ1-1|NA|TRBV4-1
TGCGCCAGCAGCCAAGATCCAGGGTTGAACACTGAAGCTTTCTTT
CASSQDPGLNTEAFF
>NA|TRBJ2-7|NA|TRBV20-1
TGCAGTGCCTTACTCCCATACGGGCAGTACTTC
CSALLPYGQYF